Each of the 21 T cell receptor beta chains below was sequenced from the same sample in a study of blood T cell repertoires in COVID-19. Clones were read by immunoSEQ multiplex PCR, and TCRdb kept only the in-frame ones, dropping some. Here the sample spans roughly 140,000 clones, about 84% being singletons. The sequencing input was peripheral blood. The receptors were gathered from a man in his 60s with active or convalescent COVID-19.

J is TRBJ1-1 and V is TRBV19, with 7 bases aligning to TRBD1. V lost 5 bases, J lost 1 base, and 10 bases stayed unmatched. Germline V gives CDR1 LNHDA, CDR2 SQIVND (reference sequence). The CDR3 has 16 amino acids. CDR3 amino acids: CASSLLAGTENTEAFF. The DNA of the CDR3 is TGTGCCAGTAGTCTCCTAGCCGGGACAGAGAACACTGAAGCTTTCTTT.

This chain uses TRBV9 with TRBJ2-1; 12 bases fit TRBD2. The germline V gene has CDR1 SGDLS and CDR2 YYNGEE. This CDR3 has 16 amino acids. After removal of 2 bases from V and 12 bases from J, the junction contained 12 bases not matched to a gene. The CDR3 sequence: CASSVGLAGGRVAQFF. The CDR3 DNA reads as TGTGCCAGCAGCGTGGGCCTAGCGGGAGGGCGAGTGGCGCAGTTCTTC. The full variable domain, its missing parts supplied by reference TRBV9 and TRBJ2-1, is DSGVTQTPKHLITATGQRVTLRCSPRSGDLSVYWYQQSLDQGLQFLIQYYNGEERAKGNILERFSAQQFPDLHSELNLSSLELGDSALYFCASSVGLAGGRVAQFFGPGTRLTVL.

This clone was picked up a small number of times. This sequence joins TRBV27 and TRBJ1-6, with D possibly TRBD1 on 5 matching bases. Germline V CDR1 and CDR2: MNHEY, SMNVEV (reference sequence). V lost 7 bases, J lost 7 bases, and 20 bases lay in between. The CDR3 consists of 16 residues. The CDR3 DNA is TGTGCCAGCAAACCTTCGGGGGGGGGAATAAATTCACCCCTCCACTTT. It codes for CASKPSGGGINSPLHF.

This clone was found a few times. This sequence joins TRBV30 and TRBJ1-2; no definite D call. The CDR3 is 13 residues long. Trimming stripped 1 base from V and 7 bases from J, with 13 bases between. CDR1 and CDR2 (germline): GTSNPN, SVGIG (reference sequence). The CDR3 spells CAWSEGLPSGYTF. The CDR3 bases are TGTGCCTGGAGTGAAGGACTCCCCTCTGGCTACACCTTC.

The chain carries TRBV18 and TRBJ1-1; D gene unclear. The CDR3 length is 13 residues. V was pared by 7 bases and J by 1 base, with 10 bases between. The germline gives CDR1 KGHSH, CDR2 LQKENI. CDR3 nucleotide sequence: TGTGCCAGCTGCCGGGTGTCGAACACTGAAGCTTTCTTT. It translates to CASCRVSNTEAFF.

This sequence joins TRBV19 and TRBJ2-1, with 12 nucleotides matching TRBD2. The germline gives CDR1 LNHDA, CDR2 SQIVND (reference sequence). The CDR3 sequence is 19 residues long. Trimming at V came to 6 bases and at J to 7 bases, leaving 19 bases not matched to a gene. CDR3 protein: CASSDLRRASGRAMNEQFF. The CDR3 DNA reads TGTGCCAGTAGCGACCTAAGGAGGGCTAGCGGGAGGGCCATGAATGAGCAGTTCTTC.

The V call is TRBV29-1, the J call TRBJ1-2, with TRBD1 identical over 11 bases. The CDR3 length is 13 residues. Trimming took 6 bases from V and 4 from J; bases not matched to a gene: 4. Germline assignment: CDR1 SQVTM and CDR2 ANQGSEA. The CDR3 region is CSVRTGGAYGYTF. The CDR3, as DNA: TGCAGCGTAAGGACAGGGGGCGCCTATGGCTACACCTTC.

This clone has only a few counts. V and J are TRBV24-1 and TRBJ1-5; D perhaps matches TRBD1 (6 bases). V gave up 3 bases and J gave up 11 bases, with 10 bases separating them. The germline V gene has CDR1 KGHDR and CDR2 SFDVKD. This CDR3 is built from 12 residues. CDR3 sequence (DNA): TGTGCCACCAGTGATCCCGGACAGTCCCAGCATTTT. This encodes CATSDPGQSQHF.

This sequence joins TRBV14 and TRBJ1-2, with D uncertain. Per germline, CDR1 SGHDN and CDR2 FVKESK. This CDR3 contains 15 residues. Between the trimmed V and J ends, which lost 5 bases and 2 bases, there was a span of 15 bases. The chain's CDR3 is CASSLWREWNYGYTF. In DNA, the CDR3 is TGTGCCAGCAGCTTATGGAGGGAGTGGAACTATGGCTACACCTTC.

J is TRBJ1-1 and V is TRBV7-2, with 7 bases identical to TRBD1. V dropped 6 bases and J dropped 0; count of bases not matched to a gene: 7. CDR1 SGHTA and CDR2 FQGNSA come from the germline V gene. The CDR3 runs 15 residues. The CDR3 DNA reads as TGTGCCAGCAGGGACAGGACACCCTTGAACACTGAAGCTTTCTTT. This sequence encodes CASRDRTPLNTEAFF.

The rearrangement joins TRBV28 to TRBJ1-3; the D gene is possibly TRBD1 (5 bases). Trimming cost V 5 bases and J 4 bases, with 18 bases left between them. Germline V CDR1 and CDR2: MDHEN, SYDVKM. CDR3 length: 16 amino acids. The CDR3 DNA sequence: TGTGCCAGCAGTCTTCTTCCGCAGGGTTCCGGAAACACCATATATTTT. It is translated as CASSLLPQGSGNTIYF.

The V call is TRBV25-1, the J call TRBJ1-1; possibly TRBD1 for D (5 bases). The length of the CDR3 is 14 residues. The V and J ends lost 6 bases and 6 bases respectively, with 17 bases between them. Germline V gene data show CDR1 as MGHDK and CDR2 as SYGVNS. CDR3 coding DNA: TGTGCCAGCAGCCCGCTACAGGTCGCGGCTGAAGCTTTCTTT. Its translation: CASSPLQVAAEAFF.

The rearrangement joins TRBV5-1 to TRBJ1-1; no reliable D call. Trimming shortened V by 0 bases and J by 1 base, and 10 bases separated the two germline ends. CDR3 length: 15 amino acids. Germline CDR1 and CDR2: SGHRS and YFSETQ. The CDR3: CASSLAPPGNTEAFF. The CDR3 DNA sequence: TGCGCCAGCAGCTTGGCCCCTCCCGGGAACACTGAAGCTTTCTTT.

The CDR3 nucleotides are TGTGCCAGCAGCTGGGGGACTAGCGGGAGACGTACAGATACGCAGTATTTT. Its translation: CASSWGTSGRRTDTQYF. The chain links TRBV11-2 to TRBJ2-3, with TRBD2 matching 14 bases. There are 17 residues in the CDR3. J lost 3 bases, V lost 4 bases, and 6 bases had no gene match. CDR1 and CDR2 (germline): SGHAT, FQNNGV.

CDR3 sequence reads: CATSDRRGGRYEQYF. The CDR3 coding sequence is TGTGCCACCAGTGATCGGAGGGGAGGTAGGTACGAGCAGTACTTC. This rearrangement joins TRBV24-1 to TRBJ2-7, with D perhaps TRBD2 (6 bases). Trimming shortened V by 3 bases and J by 4 bases, and 15 bases separated the two germline ends. The CDR3 covers 15 residues. The germline V gene has CDR1 KGHDR and CDR2 SFDVKD.

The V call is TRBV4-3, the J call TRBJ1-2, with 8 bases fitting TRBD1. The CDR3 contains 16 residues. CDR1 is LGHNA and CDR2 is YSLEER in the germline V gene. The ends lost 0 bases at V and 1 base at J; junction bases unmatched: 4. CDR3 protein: CASSQDRTGFNYGYTF. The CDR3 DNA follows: TGCGCCAGCAGCCAAGACAGGACAGGGTTTAACTATGGCTACACCTTC.

CDR3 loop: CASSEWQGPYEQYF. DNA for the CDR3: TGTGCCAGCAGTGAGTGGCAGGGCCCCTACGAGCAGTACTTC. The gene calls are TRBV6-1 and TRBJ2-7; D perhaps matches TRBD1 (5 bases). The germline CDR1 and CDR2 sequences are MNHNS and SASEGT. There are 14 residues in the CDR3. The germline V and J ends were trimmed by 3 bases and 2 bases, with 11 bases remaining between them.

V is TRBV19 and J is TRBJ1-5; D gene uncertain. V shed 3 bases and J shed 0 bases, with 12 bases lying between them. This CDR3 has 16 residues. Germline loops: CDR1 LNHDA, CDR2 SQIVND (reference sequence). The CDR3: CASSMGTGYSNQPQHF. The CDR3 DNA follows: TGTGCCAGTAGTATGGGTACCGGGTATAGCAATCAGCCCCAGCATTTT.

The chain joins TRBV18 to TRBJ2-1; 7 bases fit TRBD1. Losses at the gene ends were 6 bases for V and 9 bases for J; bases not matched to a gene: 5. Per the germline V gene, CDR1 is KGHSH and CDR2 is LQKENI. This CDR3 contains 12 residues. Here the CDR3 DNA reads TGTGCCAGCTCGGGTGACAGGGCTGAGCAGTTCTTC. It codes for CASSGDRAEQFF.

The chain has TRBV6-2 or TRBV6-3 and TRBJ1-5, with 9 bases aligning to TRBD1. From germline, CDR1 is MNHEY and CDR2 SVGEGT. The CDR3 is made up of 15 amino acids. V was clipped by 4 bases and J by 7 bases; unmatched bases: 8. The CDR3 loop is CASSFTGGANQPQHF. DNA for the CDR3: TGTGCCAGCAGTTTCACAGGGGGCGCGAACCAGCCCCAGCATTTT.

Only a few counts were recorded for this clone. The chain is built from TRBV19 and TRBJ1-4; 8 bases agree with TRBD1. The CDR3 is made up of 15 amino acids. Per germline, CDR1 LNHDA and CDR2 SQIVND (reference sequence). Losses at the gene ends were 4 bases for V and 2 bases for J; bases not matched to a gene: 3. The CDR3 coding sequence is TGTGCCAGTAGTACAGGGGGCGCGACTAATGAAAAACTGTTTTTT. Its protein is CASSTGGATNEKLFF.